This T cell receptor beta chain was recovered during a study of PD-L1 blockade in urothelial cancer. This clone was recorded once. Every PCR received spiked-in synthetic TCR analog templates. The table came from immunoSEQ multiplex PCR; TCRdb's copy has only in-frame clones and leaves some out. This table has some 80,000 clones, approximately 86% appearing once. A total of 1 to 8 samples per patient were collected pretreatment and on-treatment. CDR3 length: 13 amino acids. Germline CDR1 reads SNHLY; CDR2 reads FYNNEI. V lost 6 bases and J lost 13; bases outside the gene matches: 12. Sequences were derived from PBMCs, sampled around atezolizumab (anti-PD-L1) treatment. This TCR came from a woman in her seventies with urothelial cancer. The chain employs TRBV2 and TRBJ2-1, with 7 bases matching TRBD1. The CDR3 loop reads CASRGSTGEPQFF. The CDR3 DNA sequence: TGTGCCAGCAGGGGGAGTACAGGGGAACCTCAGTTCTTC. Full variable domain (missing parts from reference TRBV2 and TRBJ2-1): EPEVTQTPSHQVTQMGQEVILRCVPISNHLYFYWYRQILGQKVEFLVSFYNNEISEKSEIFDDQFSVERPDGSNFTLKIRSTKLEDSAMYFCASRGSTGEPQFFGPGTRLTVL.